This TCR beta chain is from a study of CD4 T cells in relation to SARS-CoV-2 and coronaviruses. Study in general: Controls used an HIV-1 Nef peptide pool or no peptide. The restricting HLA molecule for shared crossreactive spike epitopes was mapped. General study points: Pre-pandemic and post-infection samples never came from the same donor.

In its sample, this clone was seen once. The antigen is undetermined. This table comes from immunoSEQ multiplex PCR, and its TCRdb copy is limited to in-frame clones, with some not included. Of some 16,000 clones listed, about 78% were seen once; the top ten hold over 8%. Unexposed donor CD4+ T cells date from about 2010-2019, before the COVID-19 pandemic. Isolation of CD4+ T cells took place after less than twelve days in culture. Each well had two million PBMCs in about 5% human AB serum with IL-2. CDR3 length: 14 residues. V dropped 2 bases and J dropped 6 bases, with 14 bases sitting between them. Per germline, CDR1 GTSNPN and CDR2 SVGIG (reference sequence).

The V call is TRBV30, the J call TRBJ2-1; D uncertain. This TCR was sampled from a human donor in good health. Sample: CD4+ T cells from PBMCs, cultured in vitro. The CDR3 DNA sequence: TGTGCCTGGAGTCGGTCCGTGCTGGGCAATGAGCAGTTCTTC. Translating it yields CAWSRSVLGNEQFF.